Reported below is one TCR beta chain. This entry comes from a study of technical replicates of blood from a handful of donors. The CDR3 loop spans 14 amino acids. V lost 4 bases and J 4 bases, leaving 12 bases between the germline ends. CDR1 LGHNA and CDR2 YNFKEQ come from the germline V gene. Assay used: immunoSEQ multiplex PCR; TCRdb lists only in-frame clones, some missing. The sample has fewer than 110,000 clones, under 96% seen once; the top ten hold roughly 0.21%. V gene TRBV4-2 combines with J gene TRBJ2-3; no reliable D call. Sequencing was performed on T cells isolated from PBMCs. This receptor was taken from a human donor in good health. Written as DNA, the CDR3 is TGTGCCAGCAGCCTCCCTAGTTCGGCAGATACGCAGTATTTT. Amino acids: CASSLPSSADTQYF.